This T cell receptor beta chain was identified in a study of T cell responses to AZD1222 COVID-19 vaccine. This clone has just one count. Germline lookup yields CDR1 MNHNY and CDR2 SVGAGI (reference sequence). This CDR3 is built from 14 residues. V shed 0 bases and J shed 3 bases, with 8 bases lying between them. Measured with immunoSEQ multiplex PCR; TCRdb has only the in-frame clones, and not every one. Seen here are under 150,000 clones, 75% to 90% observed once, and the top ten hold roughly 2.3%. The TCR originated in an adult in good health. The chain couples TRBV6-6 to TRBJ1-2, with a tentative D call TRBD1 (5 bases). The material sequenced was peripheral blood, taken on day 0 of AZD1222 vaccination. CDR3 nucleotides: TGTGCCAGCAGTTACTCGGGGGGGGACTATGGCTACACCTTC. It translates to CASSYSGGDYGYTF.